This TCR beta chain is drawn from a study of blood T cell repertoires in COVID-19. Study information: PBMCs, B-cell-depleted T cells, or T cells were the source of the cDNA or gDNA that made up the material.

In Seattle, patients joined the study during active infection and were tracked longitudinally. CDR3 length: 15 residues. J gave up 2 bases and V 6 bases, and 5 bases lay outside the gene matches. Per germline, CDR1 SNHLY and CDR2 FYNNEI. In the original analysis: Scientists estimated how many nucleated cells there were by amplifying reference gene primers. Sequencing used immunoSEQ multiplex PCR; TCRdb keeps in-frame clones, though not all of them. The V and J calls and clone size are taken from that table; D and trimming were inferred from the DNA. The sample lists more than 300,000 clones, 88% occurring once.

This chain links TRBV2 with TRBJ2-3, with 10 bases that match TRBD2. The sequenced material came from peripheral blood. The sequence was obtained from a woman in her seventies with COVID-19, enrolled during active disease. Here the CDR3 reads CASSELAGATDTQYF. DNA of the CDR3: TGTGCCAGCAGCGAGCTAGCGGGAGCCACAGATACGCAGTATTTT. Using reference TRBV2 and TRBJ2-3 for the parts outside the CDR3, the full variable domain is EPEVTQTPSHQVTQMGQEVILRCVPISNHLYFYWYRQILGQKVEFLVSFYNNEISEKSEIFDDQFSVERPDGSNFTLKIRSTKLEDSAMYFCASSELAGATDTQYFGPGTRLTVL.